What follows describes a single T cell receptor (beta chain). This sample was included in a study of cytomegalovirus exposure and HLA in healthy donors. There are 14 residues in the CDR3. Trimming cost V 2 bases and J 5 bases, with 13 bases left between them. CDR1 and CDR2 (germline): SGHRS, YFSETQ. The repertoire was sequenced with immunoSEQ multiplex PCR; TCRdb's copy has only in-frame clones and lacks some. This sample carries some 250,000 clones, 90% of them seen once, and the ten largest clones take about 0.36%. Material: PBMCs. The rearrangement links TRBV5-1 to TRBJ2-5; weak D call: TRBD1 (7 bases). The receptor comes from a woman between 18 and 29 years old in good health and CMV-seronegative. This CDR3 is CASSFETGRETQYF. The CDR3 nucleotides are TGCGCCAGCAGCTTCGAGACAGGGAGGGAGACCCAGTACTTC. Drawing the rest from reference TRBV5-1 and TRBJ2-5, the complete variable domain is KAGVTQTPRYLIKTRGQQVTLSCSPISGHRSVSWYQQTPGQGLQFLFEYFSETQRNKGNFPGRFSGRQFSNSRSEMNVSTLELGDSALYLCASSFETGRETQYFGPGTRLLVL.